What follows is one T cell receptor (beta chain) and its context. Its specificity is unknown. Trimming left V 1 base short and J 3 bases short, with 9 bases between. The CDR3 consists of 15 residues. Germline loops: CDR1 SGHTA, CDR2 FQGNSA. Stimulus-free culture yielded autoproliferating CFSE-dim and non-proliferating CFSE-high T cells, each sequenced separately. Pooled replicate wells came from around 50 million CFSE-labeled PBMCs cultured less than 8 days without stimulus. Produced via immunoSEQ multiplex PCR; TCRdb's table is partial and in-frame only. The sample carries about 45,000 clones, roughly four fifths recorded once. The data are from a study of memory B cells and T cells in multiple sclerosis.

The clonotype comes from a human donor with multiple sclerosis. The V call is TRBV7-2, the J call TRBJ1-4; no definite D call. The sample comprised PBMCs from blood kept in culture. This chain's CDR3 is CASSLGSSPNEKLFF. CDR3 DNA: TGTGCCAGCAGCTTAGGATCCAGTCCTAATGAAAAACTGTTTTTT.